One and the same sample provided the 10 T cell receptor beta chains below, sequenced in a study of OX40 agonist ivuxolimab in advanced cancers. The data were produced by immunoSEQ multiplex PCR, yet TCRdb's version contains in-frame clones alone and is incomplete. The sample consists of around 83,000 clones, around 90% of them appearing once. This sample comprised CD4+ or CD8+ T cells sorted from blood, obtained in a trial of the OX40 agonist ivuxolimab. These receptors came from an adult with an advanced solid tumor such as melanoma, head and neck, liver or kidney cancer.

The chain has TRBV9 and TRBJ2-2; D remains ambiguous. Germline CDR1 SGDLS, CDR2 YYNGEE. Trimming stripped 0 bases from V and 4 bases from J, with 13 bases between. The CDR3 contains 16 residues. CDR3 sequence (DNA): TGTGCCAGCAGCGTAGGACCCTTAGAGCCCACCGGGGAGCTGTTTTTT. Amino acid sequence: CASSVGPLEPTGELFF.

The CDR3 here is CASSLNWWGERYGYTF. The DNA for the CDR3 is TGTGCCAGCAGCTTAAATTGGTGGGGGGAGAGGTATGGCTACACCTTC. The rearrangement links TRBV7-2 to TRBJ1-2; D is perhaps TRBD1 (5 bases). Trimming shortened V by 2 bases and J by 5 bases, and 18 bases separated the two germline ends. From germline, CDR1 is SGHTA and CDR2 FQGNSA. There are 16 residues in the CDR3.

This clone came up a few times. A read error may account for a junction end that differs from germline. The chain has TRBV27 and TRBJ2-2; D perhaps matches TRBD1 (6 bases). There are 15 residues in the CDR3. CDR1 is MNHEY, CDR2 SMNVEV, per germline (reference sequence). The CDR3 here is CASSKLQGNSGELFF. The DNA of the CDR3 is TGTGCCAGCAGCAAGTTACAGGGAAACAGCGGGGAGCTGTTTTTT.

The chain uses TRBV12-5 and TRBJ2-5; D is ambiguous. Germline V lookup: CDR1 LGHNT, CDR2 FRNRAP. Trimming cost V 2 bases and J 5 bases, with 9 bases left between them. The CDR3 totals 13 residues. CDR3 region: CASGLSNTETQYF. CDR3 nucleotide sequence: TGTGCTAGTGGTTTGAGTAATACGGAGACCCAGTACTTC.

J is TRBJ2-5 and V is TRBV19; 12 positions agree with TRBD2. The CDR3 length is 18 residues. V shed 4 bases, J shed 5 bases, and the junction held 14 bases outside the gene matches. Looked up from germline, CDR1 is LNHDA and CDR2 is SQIVND (reference sequence). In DNA, the CDR3 is TGTGCCAGTAGTACCAACAACAGACTAGCGGGAGTGGGGGAGACCCAGTACTTC. Amino acids: CASSTNNRLAGVGETQYF.

This clone was seen only once. CDR3 region: CASSDNRGLYEQYF. As DNA, the CDR3 is TGCGCCAGCAGTGATAATAGGGGGCTATACGAGCAGTACTTC. The V and J genes are TRBV10-2 and TRBJ2-7; 7 bases agree with TRBD1. The CDR3 has 14 amino acids. Germline V gene sequence: CDR1 WSHSY, CDR2 SAAADI. J was trimmed by 4 bases and V by 3 bases; bases with no gene match: 6.

This chain joins TRBV7-2 and TRBJ2-7; 13 positions match TRBD2. This CDR3 spans 15 amino acids. The V gene end was trimmed by 5 bases and the J gene end by 5 bases; junction bases not matched to a gene: 6. The germline CDR1 and CDR2 sequences are SGHTA and FQGNSA. The CDR3 spells CASSQTSGRLDEQYF. DNA for the CDR3: TGTGCCAGCAGCCAGACTAGCGGGAGGCTCGACGAGCAGTACTTC.

The chain has TRBV19 and TRBJ1-2; D gene uncertain. The CDR3 covers 13 residues. V shed 4 bases and J shed 0 bases, with 6 bases lying between them. The germline V gene encodes CDR1 LNHDA and CDR2 SQIVND (reference sequence). As DNA, the CDR3 is TGTGCCAGTAGTACAGGCCCTAACTATGGCTACACCTTC. Its translation is CASSTGPNYGYTF.

This chain connects TRBV2 to TRBJ1-5; no reliable D call. The CDR3 has 11 residues. V was cut by 9 bases and J by 4 bases, with 7 bases left in between. Germline V gene sequence: CDR1 SNHLY, CDR2 FYNNEI. The CDR3 sequence is CARTGNQPQHF. CDR3 coding DNA: TGTGCCAGGACGGGGAATCAGCCCCAGCATTTT.

This clone was found once. The rearrangement uses TRBV2 and TRBJ2-3; TRBD2 matches 7 bases. The CDR3 length is 14 residues. J was trimmed by 5 bases and V by 7 bases; bases with no gene match: 9. The V gene's germline CDR1 is SNHLY and CDR2 FYNNEI. The CDR3 DNA reads TGTGCCAGCACGACTAGCTCCTTCATAGATACGCAGTATTTT. This translates into CASTTSSFIDTQYF.